Below, 32 T cell receptor beta chains from the same sample are listed, as sequenced in a study of blood T cell repertoires in COVID-19. Sequencing used immunoSEQ multiplex PCR; TCRdb keeps in-frame clones, though not all of them. This table has approximately 130,000 clones, 80% to 90% appearing once. The sequenced material came from peripheral blood. All receptors derive from a human donor in a cohort sampled during active COVID-19.

This clone was seen a single time. This chain links TRBV11-2 with TRBJ2-7, with 8 bases matching TRBD2. With 1 base clipped from V and 0 bases from J, the junction kept 5 bases outside the gene matches. This CDR3 has 16 residues. From germline, CDR1 is SGHAT and CDR2 FQNNGV. The CDR3 loop is CASSLGGGPISYEQYF. CDR3 in DNA: TGTGCCAGCAGCTTAGGCGGGGGGCCAATCTCCTACGAGCAGTACTTC.

The chain recombines TRBV19 with TRBJ2-1, with TRBD1 matching over 7 bases. There are 16 residues in the CDR3. V was clipped by 5 bases and J by 4 bases; unmatched bases: 11. Germline lookup yields CDR1 LNHDA and CDR2 SQIVND (reference sequence). CDR3 nucleotide sequence: TGTGCCAGTAGTCCGCCGACAGGGACGAGGTACAATGAGCAGTTCTTC. It specifies CASSPPTGTRYNEQFF.

The chain employs TRBV6-5 and TRBJ2-7; 7 nucleotides align to TRBD2. After removal of 7 bases from V and 4 bases from J, the junction contained 7 bases not matched to a gene. The CDR3 sequence is 13 residues long. Per germline, CDR1 MNHEY and CDR2 SVGAGI. The CDR3 protein is CASTKRDDYEQYF. In DNA form, the CDR3 reads TGTGCCAGCACTAAGCGGGATGATTACGAGCAGTACTTC.

V usage is TRBV7-8 and J usage is TRBJ2-7, with 8 bases that match TRBD1. The CDR3 contains 18 residues. Looked up from germline, CDR1 is SGHVS and CDR2 is FQNEAQ. Trimming at V came to 1 base and at J to 4 bases, leaving 15 bases not matched to a gene. CDR3 coding DNA: TGTGCCAGCAGCTTAGGTCATCCGGTGGACAGGGCAGGGTACGAGCAGTACTTC. Amino acids: CASSLGHPVDRAGYEQYF.

The chain links TRBV7-2 to TRBJ1-2; tentatively, D is TRBD1 (5 bases). The CDR3 consists of 14 residues. V lost 5 bases and J lost 4, with 14 bases in between. Germline CDR1 is SGHTA and CDR2 is FQGNSA. CDR3 nucleotide sequence: TGTGCCAGCAGCCAGGGTTGGGAGGCCTATGGCTACACCTTC. Translating gives CASSQGWEAYGYTF.

CDR3 bases: TGTGCCAGCAGTCCGAGGCCCCGGGACACCTCCCAGCAGTACTTC. Encoded protein: CASSPRPRDTSQQYF. The chain carries TRBV27 and TRBJ2-7; D may be TRBD1 (6 bases). The CDR3 spans 15 residues. Germline CDR1 MNHEY, CDR2 SMNVEV (reference sequence). V was clipped by 5 bases and J by 8 bases, with 22 bases between them.

V and J are TRBV6-5 and TRBJ2-1; tentative D call: TRBD1 (6 bases). With 0 bases removed from V and 9 bases from J, the gap between germline ends came to 15 bases. The CDR3 covers 15 residues. CDR1 is MNHEY and CDR2 is SVGAGI in the germline V gene. The CDR3 DNA sequence: TGTGCCAGCAGTTACTCGTACAGGGTGGGGAGTGAGCAGTTCTTC. Protein product: CASSYSYRVGSEQFF.

The chain has TRBV6-5 and TRBJ2-7; 8 positions match TRBD1. CDR1 and CDR2 (germline): MNHEY, SVGAGI. The CDR3 runs to 12 residues. Germline trimming cut 7 bases from V and 6 bases from J; bases unmatched to any gene: 5. CDR3 sequence: CASTRTGFEQYF. The CDR3, as DNA: TGTGCCAGCACGAGGACAGGGTTCGAGCAGTACTTC.

The gene calls are TRBV2 and TRBJ1-4; TRBD1 agrees at 7 bases. The germline V gene has CDR1 SNHLY and CDR2 FYNNEI. CDR3 length: 14 amino acids. The ends lost 6 bases at V and 15 bases at J; junction bases unmatched: 16. The CDR3 DNA sequence: TGTGCCAGCAGGGAGGGACAGCTTACCCAGAGGGTGTTTTTT. Translation gives CASREGQLTQRVFF. Supplemented by reference TRBV2 and TRBJ1-4, the full variable domain reads EPEVTQTPSHQVTQMGQEVILRCVPISNHLYFYWYRQILGQKVEFLVSFYNNEISEKSEIFDDQFSVERPDGSNFTLKIRSTKLEDSAMYFCASREGQLTQRVFFGSGTQLSVL.

The chain has TRBV5-1 and TRBJ1-2; tentative D call: TRBD1 (5 bases). Germline values: CDR1 SGHRS, CDR2 YFSETQ. Deletions cut 6 bases from V and 3 bases from J, with 15 bases between. The CDR3 sequence is 14 residues long. CDR3 region: CASTQFPGDYGYTF. CDR3 DNA sequence: TGCGCCAGCACCCAATTCCCGGGGGACTATGGCTACACCTTC.

This chain links TRBV14 with TRBJ2-3; 14 bases align to TRBD2. The CDR3 extends over 16 amino acids. CDR1 SGHDN and CDR2 FVKESK come from the germline V gene. V was pared by 1 base and J by 5 bases, with 2 bases of the junction left unmatched. CDR3 in DNA: TGTGCCAGCAGCCAAGTGGGACTAGCGGGGGTAGATACGCAGTATTTT. Translating it yields CASSQVGLAGVDTQYF.

The rearrangement links TRBV9 to TRBJ1-2; D is unresolved. The CDR3 runs 13 residues. The germline V gene encodes CDR1 SGDLS and CDR2 YYNGEE. The V and J ends lost 0 bases and 8 bases respectively, with 11 bases between them. For the CDR3, the DNA is TGTGCCAGCAGCGTAGATCCAGATAAAGGCTACACCTTC. This sequence encodes CASSVDPDKGYTF.

V is TRBV19 and J is TRBJ1-2, with TRBD1 matching 7 bases. CDR1 is LNHDA, CDR2 SQIVND, per germline (reference sequence). This CDR3 is 13 amino acids long. Trimming removed 7 bases from V and 7 bases from J; junction bases left unmatched: 9. The CDR3 bases are TGTGCCAGTACTCGACAGGGTGGGTTTGGCTACACCTTC. Amino acids: CASTRQGGFGYTF. Full variable domain (missing parts from reference TRBV19 and TRBJ1-2): DGGITQSPKYLFRKEGQNVTLSCEQNLNHDAMYWYRQDPGQGLRLIYYSQIVNDFQKGDIAEGYSVSREKKESFPLTVTSAQKNPTAFYLCASTRQGGFGYTFGSGTRLTVV.

The V and J genes are TRBV7-9 and TRBJ1-2; possibly TRBD1 for D (5 bases). The CDR3 contains 14 residues. Trimming took 4 bases from V and 6 from J, leaving 15 bases between them. CDR1 SEHNR and CDR2 FQNEAQ come from the germline V gene (reference sequence). This CDR3 reads CASSSGAGRNGYTF. CDR3 DNA: TGTGCCAGCAGCTCCGGGGCGGGGCGGAATGGCTACACCTTC.

The chain carries TRBV19 and TRBJ1-2; a possible D gene is TRBD1 (6 bases). Germline values: CDR1 LNHDA, CDR2 SQIVND (reference sequence). V shed 6 bases and J shed 2 bases, with 7 bases lying between them. The CDR3 consists of 12 residues. The DNA for the CDR3 is TGTGCCAGTAGGGACAGCAACTATGGCTACACCTTC. Residues: CASRDSNYGYTF.

This clone was counted only a few times. The chain joins TRBV4-1 to TRBJ2-7; 12 nucleotides match TRBD1. J was trimmed by 5 bases and V by 6 bases; bases with no gene match: 8. This CDR3 spans 15 amino acids. The germline V gene encodes CDR1 MGHRA and CDR2 YSYEKL. This CDR3 reads CASSHPGQGAHEQYF. In DNA, the CDR3 is TGCGCCAGCAGTCATCCGGGACAGGGGGCACACGAGCAGTACTTC.

The chain employs TRBV4-2 and TRBJ2-3; TRBD1 aligns across 7 bases. The junction had 1 base not matched to a gene; V was cut back by 6 bases and J by 4 bases. This CDR3 contains 12 residues. CDR1 and CDR2 (germline): LGHNA, YNFKEQ. In DNA, the CDR3 is TGTGCCAGCAGGACAGGGTCAGATACGCAGTATTTT. It yields the protein CASRTGSDTQYF.

This chain links TRBV9 with TRBJ2-3; 14 bases line up with TRBD2. The germline V gene encodes CDR1 SGDLS and CDR2 YYNGEE. Trimming took 2 bases from V and 2 from J; bases not matched to a gene: 1. This CDR3 has 16 residues. In nucleotides, the CDR3 is TGTGCCAGCAGCGTGGGACTAGCGGGGGACACAGATACGCAGTATTTT. Translated: CASSVGLAGDTDTQYF.

The chain has TRBV5-6 and TRBJ2-2; D gene uncertain. The CDR3 covers 14 residues. Germline loops: CDR1 SGHDT, CDR2 YYEEEE. Trimming removed 4 bases at V and 7 bases at J, with 14 bases between. The CDR3 nucleotides read TGTGCCAGCAGCCTCCGGGTATCCGGCGGGGAGCTGTTTTTT. Amino acid sequence: CASSLRVSGGELFF.

The chain employs TRBV7-7 and TRBJ2-7, with 7 positions matching TRBD1. Germline CDR1 is SSHAT and CDR2 is FNYEAQ (reference sequence). V shed 0 bases, J shed 4 bases, and the junction held 3 bases outside the gene matches. CDR3 size: 14 residues. The CDR3 sequence is CASSLAQQGYEQYF. The DNA for the CDR3 is TGTGCCAGCAGCTTAGCACAACAGGGGTACGAGCAGTACTTC. Using reference TRBV7-7 and TRBJ2-7 for the parts outside the CDR3, the full variable domain is GAGVSQSPRYKVTKRGQDVTLRCDPISSHATLYWYQQALGQGPEFLTYFNYEAQPDKSGLPSDRFSAERPEGSISTLTIQRTEQRDSAMYRCASSLAQQGYEQYFGPGTRLTVT.

This chain uses TRBV7-2 with TRBJ2-7; 10 bases are shared with TRBD1. Germline V gives CDR1 SGHTA, CDR2 FQGNSA. The CDR3 is 15 residues long. With V trimmed by 5 bases and J by 5 bases, 9 bases remained unmatched. The CDR3 region is CASSNSGTGADEQYF. CDR3 in DNA: TGTGCCAGCAGCAATTCGGGGACAGGGGCAGACGAGCAGTACTTC. Based on the CDR3 plus reference TRBV7-2 and TRBJ2-7, the full variable domain is GAGVSQSPSNKVTEKGKDVELRCDPISGHTALYWYRQSLGQGLEFLIYFQGNSAPDKSGLPSDRFSAERTGGSVSTLTIQRTQQEDSAVYLCASSNSGTGADEQYFGPGTRLTVT.

The chain has TRBV5-6 and TRBJ1-6; D is possibly TRBD1 (5 bases). The CDR3 sequence is 14 residues long. Germline CDR1 reads SGHDT; CDR2 reads YYEEEE. V lost 2 bases and J lost 3, with 6 bases in between. CDR3 sequence (DNA): TGTGCCAGCAGCTTCCAGGGCTATAATTCACCCCTCCACTTT. Protein: CASSFQGYNSPLHF.

The chain recombines TRBV18 with TRBJ1-1; D is uncertain. Trimming stripped 5 bases from V and 0 bases from J, with 10 bases between. The germline gives CDR1 KGHSH, CDR2 LQKENI. The CDR3 has 14 residues. This CDR3 reads CASSSAGMNTEAFF. CDR3 DNA: TGTGCCAGCTCATCAGCGGGTATGAACACTGAAGCTTTCTTT.

The gene calls are TRBV2 and TRBJ1-5; D ambiguous. The V end was cut by 1 base, the J end by 2 bases, with 9 bases between. The CDR3 extends over 15 amino acids. Germline V lookup: CDR1 SNHLY, CDR2 FYNNEI. In DNA form, the CDR3 reads TGTGCCAGCAGTGAAGGGCATCAGGGCAATCAGCCCCAGCATTTT. The encoded protein is CASSEGHQGNQPQHF.

The chain employs TRBV5-1 and TRBJ2-1, with TRBD2 matching over 14 bases. Germline trimming cut 7 bases from V and 7 bases from J; bases unmatched to any gene: 7. The CDR3 totals 15 residues. The germline gives CDR1 SGHRS, CDR2 YFSETQ. In nucleotides, the CDR3 is TGCGCCAGCCAGGGACTAGCGGGGGTTCTGAATGAGCAGTTCTTC. It translates to CASQGLAGVLNEQFF. Supplemented by reference TRBV5-1 and TRBJ2-1, the full variable domain reads KAGVTQTPRYLIKTRGQQVTLSCSPISGHRSVSWYQQTPGQGLQFLFEYFSETQRNKGNFPGRFSGRQFSNSRSEMNVSTLELGDSALYLCASQGLAGVLNEQFFGPGTRLTVL.

This rearrangement joins TRBV9 to TRBJ2-5; tentative D call: TRBD1 (7 bases). Germline assignment: CDR1 SGDLS and CDR2 YYNGEE. V lost 0 bases and J lost 5, with 17 bases in between. The CDR3 extends over 16 amino acids. CDR3 residues: CASSVAPWDSGETQYF. Written as DNA, the CDR3 is TGTGCCAGCAGCGTAGCCCCCTGGGACAGCGGGGAGACCCAGTACTTC.

The V call is TRBV6-1, the J call TRBJ1-4; D unclear. The CDR3 has 12 amino acids. V lost 3 bases to trimming and J lost 8 bases, with 7 bases between them. Germline V CDR1 and CDR2: MNHNS, SASEGT. The CDR3 loop is CASSDDNEKLFF. CDR3 DNA sequence: TGTGCCAGCAGTGACGACAACGAAAAACTGTTTTTT.

V is TRBV10-2 and J is TRBJ2-3; the D gene is possibly TRBD2 (7 bases). The V gene lost 0 bases and the J gene lost 3 bases, with 16 bases spanning the gap. From germline, CDR1 is WSHSY and CDR2 SAAADI. The CDR3 loop spans 17 amino acids. The CDR3 DNA reads as TGCGCCAGCAGTGAGTCAGGACTCGGGGGGCGGACAGATACGCAGTATTTT. Translation gives CASSESGLGGRTDTQYF.

This clone was seen only a few times. The V gene is TRBV4-2, the J gene TRBJ1-5, with a weak D call TRBD1 (6 bases). Germline assignment: CDR1 LGHNA and CDR2 YNFKEQ. The length of the CDR3 is 16 residues. The V end was cut by 1 base, the J end by 4 bases, with 14 bases between. The CDR3 loop reads CASSQVSGAGNQPQHF. The CDR3 coding sequence is TGTGCCAGCAGCCAAGTTTCAGGGGCTGGTAATCAGCCCCAGCATTTT.

The chain couples TRBV3-1 (or the pseudogene TRBV3-2) to TRBJ2-7, with a tentative D call TRBD2 (5 bases). Deletions cut 4 bases from V and 3 bases from J, with 13 bases between. Germline CDR1 is LGHDT and CDR2 is YNNKEL (reference sequence). CDR3 length: 14 residues. CDR3 nucleotide sequence: TGTGCCAGCAGCCTTATGGGCAGCGGCTACGAGCAGTACTTC. This gives the protein CASSLMGSGYEQYF.

J is TRBJ2-7 and V is TRBV19; 7 nucleotides line up with TRBD1. Germline loops: CDR1 LNHDA, CDR2 SQIVND (reference sequence). Trimming at V came to 10 bases and at J to 2 bases, leaving 5 bases not matched to a gene. The CDR3 covers 12 residues. CDR3 loop: CATRQGTYEQYF. CDR3 in DNA: TGTGCCACCAGACAGGGTACCTACGAGCAGTACTTC.

The chain links TRBV18 to TRBJ1-2; D might be TRBD1 (5 bases). Germline V gene data show CDR1 as KGHSH and CDR2 as LQKENI. The CDR3 is 13 amino acids. V lost 4 bases to trimming and J lost 3 bases, with 9 bases between them. This CDR3 reads CASSRGTDYGYTF. CDR3 DNA: TGTGCCAGCTCACGGGGGACTGACTATGGCTACACCTTC. The full variable domain, in which reference TRBV18 and TRBJ1-2 provide the parts outside the CDR3, is NAGVMQNPRHLVRRRGQEARLRCSPMKGHSHVYWYRQLPEEGLKFMVYLQKENIIDESGMPKERFSAEFPKEGPSILRIQQVVRGDSAAYFCASSRGTDYGYTFGSGTRLTVV.